This TCR beta chain comes out of a study of neoadjuvant anti-PD-1 for oral cavity cancer. The CDR3 sequence is 14 residues long. With respect to this clone: Its specificity is unknown.

Libraries were prepared by immunoSEQ multiplex PCR; TCRdb keeps only in-frame clonotypes and omits some of them. The sample contains 13,000 to 15,000 clones, about two thirds of which appear only once. Study-wide points: Treg/Th17 ratio rose with pretreatment blood and fell with post-treatment tumor TCRbeta clonality.

Patients had HPV-negative, locally advanced oral cavity squamous cell carcinoma. This chain connects TRBV12-1 to TRBJ1-1; the table's D call of TRBD1 was not tested on the DNA. TRBV12-1 constitutes a pseudogene. Here the sequenced sample was PBMCs, taken before nivolumab (anti-PD-1) treatment. This clonotype was sampled from a person aged 40-85 years with oral cavity squamous cell carcinoma. DNA for the CDR3: TGTGCCAGCAGCTACGACAGGGTGGACACTGAAGCTTTCTTT. Protein product: CASSYDRVDTEAFF.